This TCR beta chain was identified during a study of lymphopenia after photon versus proton radiotherapy. Study observations and caveats: Proton therapy kept repertoires fairly stable, unlike photons, which gained effector/memory cells.

The CDR3 totals 15 residues. Germline V gives CDR1 SGHKS, CDR2 YYEKEE (reference sequence). Between the trimmed V and J ends, which lost 4 bases and 6 bases, there was a span of 17 bases. Sequenced by immunoSEQ multiplex PCR; TCRdb stores in-frame clones only, minus some. Of roughly 26,000 clones listed, 75% to 90% are singletons. For this clone: The antigen remains unidentified.

The gene calls are TRBV5-5 and TRBJ1-5; possible D gene TRBD1, 5 bases. The source is a man in his forties or fifties with gastric cancer. The material was peripheral blood, obtained from a patient treated with photon-based radiotherapy. In DNA form, the CDR3 reads TGTGCCAGCAGCCTGCGTTCGGGGGGTGGTCAGCCCCAGCATTTT. This sequence encodes CASSLRSGGGQPQHF. The full variable domain, its missing parts supplied by reference TRBV5-5 and TRBJ1-5, is DAGVTQSPTHLIKTRGQQVTLRCSPISGHKSVSWYQQVLGQGPQFIFQYYEKEERGRGNFPDRFSARQFPNYSSELNVNALLLGDSALYLCASSLRSGGGQPQHFGDGTRLSIL.